This T cell receptor beta chain was sequenced for a study of tumor-infiltrating lymphocytes in primary liver carcinoma. About the study: Surgical resection served as treatment for the primary liver carcinoma of these patients.

Per the germline V gene, CDR1 is MNHEY and CDR2 is SVGAGI. CDR3 size: 11 residues. V shed 5 bases and J shed 5 bases, with 7 bases lying between them. Unsorted whole blood supplied the blood RNA, and germline DNA was isolated too. Findings and caveats of the study: Tumor region pairs overlapped more than did tumor-adjacent and tumor-blood pairs.

From approximately 530 ng of total RNA, TCR beta-specific cDNA was reverse-transcribed using a constant-region primer. Libraries of TCR beta came from three nested multiplex PCR rounds with slightly modified ARM-PCR. Two initial PCR rounds of around 10 cycles each paired TRBV1-TRBV30 forward primers with a C-beta reverse primer. TCRdb reanalysed the multiplex PCR reads using MiXCR and keeps one entry per CDR3 protein. This sample has 180,000 or so distinct CDR3 sequences; over 50% occur once, and the top ten carry roughly 76%. About this clonotype: Its antigen is as yet unknown.

Sequencing used peripheral blood. The sequence came from a man in his forties with primary liver carcinoma and hepatitis B virus infection. The chain links TRBV6-5 to TRBJ2-7; D is ambiguous. In DNA, the CDR3 is TGTGCCAGCAGTCGTAGAGACGAGCAGTACTTC. Protein product: CASSRRDEQYF.